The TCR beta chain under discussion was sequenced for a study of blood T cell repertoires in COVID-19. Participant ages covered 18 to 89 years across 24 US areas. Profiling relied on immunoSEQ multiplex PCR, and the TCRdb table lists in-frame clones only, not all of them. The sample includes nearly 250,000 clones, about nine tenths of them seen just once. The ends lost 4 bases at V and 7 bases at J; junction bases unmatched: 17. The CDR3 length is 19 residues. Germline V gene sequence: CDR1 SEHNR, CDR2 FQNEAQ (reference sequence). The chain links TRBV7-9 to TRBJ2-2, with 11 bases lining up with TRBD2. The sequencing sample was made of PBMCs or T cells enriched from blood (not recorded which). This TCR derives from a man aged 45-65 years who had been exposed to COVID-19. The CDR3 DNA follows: TGTGCCAGCAGCTACGGCGGGACTAGCGGACCCTTTTCTAACGGGGAGCTGTTTTTT. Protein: CASSYGGTSGPFSNGELFF.